The 21 T cell receptor beta chains listed next were all sequenced from one sample in a study of blood T cell repertoires in COVID-19. Repertoires were generated with immunoSEQ multiplex PCR, while TCRdb's copy carries only in-frame clones and drops some. Altogether about 110,000 clones are present, around 76% being singletons, with the ten largest covering roughly 3.8%. Material for sequencing was peripheral blood. The receptors come from a woman of 80 years or more with acute or convalescent COVID-19.

The genes are TRBV10-3 and TRBJ1-2; the D gene is possibly TRBD1 (6 bases). The germline CDR1 and CDR2 sequences are ENHRY and SYGVKD. V was trimmed by 7 bases and J by 2 bases, leaving 17 bases between them. This CDR3 comprises 15 residues. This CDR3 reads CAITLEQGGNYGYTF. In DNA, the CDR3 is TGTGCCATCACCCTTGAACAGGGCGGCAACTATGGCTACACCTTC.

The chain employs TRBV3-1 (or the pseudogene TRBV3-2) and TRBJ2-1, with 16 bases matching TRBD2. Per germline, CDR1 LGHDT and CDR2 YNNKEL (reference sequence). The CDR3 has 19 amino acids. V lost 2 bases and J lost 3; bases outside the gene matches: 7. The chain's CDR3 is CASSQPPGLAGGFYNEQFF. The CDR3 bases are TGTGCCAGCAGCCAACCTCCGGGACTAGCGGGAGGGTTCTACAATGAGCAGTTCTTC.

This clone was counted between two and nine times. The chain has TRBV3-1 (or the pseudogene TRBV3-2) and TRBJ2-7; the match to TRBD2 covers 12 bases. The V gene's germline CDR1 is LGHDT and CDR2 YNNKEL (reference sequence). V lost 2 bases and J lost 1; bases outside the gene matches: 12. The CDR3 totals 19 residues. The CDR3 coding sequence is TGTGCCAGCAGCCAATTCCCGGCTAGCGGGAGGGCGGTATCCTACGAGCAGTACTTC. As protein: CASSQFPASGRAVSYEQYF.

The CDR3 sequence is CAISESSGAGELFF. In DNA, the CDR3 is TGTGCCATCAGTGAGTCGTCAGGGGCCGGGGAGCTGTTTTTT. The rearrangement joins TRBV10-3 to TRBJ2-2; perhaps TRBD1 as D (6 bases). V was clipped by 0 bases and J by 6 bases, with 8 bases between them. CDR1 is ENHRY and CDR2 is SYGVKD in the germline V gene. The CDR3 has 14 amino acids.

This chain uses TRBV10-2 with TRBJ2-3; 15 nucleotides agree with TRBD2. The CDR3 totals 14 residues. The V gene end was trimmed by 8 bases and the J gene end by 6 bases; junction bases not matched to a gene: 3. Germline V gene data show CDR1 as WSHSY and CDR2 as SAAADI. The CDR3 DNA reads as TGCGCCAGCGGGACTAGCGGGGGGTTTGATACGCAGTATTTT. Translating it yields CASGTSGGFDTQYF.

The chain carries TRBV9 and TRBJ2-1, with 9 bases fitting TRBD2. The germline V gene encodes CDR1 SGDLS and CDR2 YYNGEE. After removal of 0 bases from V and 3 bases from J, the junction contained 1 base not matched to a gene. This CDR3 is 15 amino acids long. The CDR3, as DNA: TGTGCCAGCAGCGTAGTAGCGGGAGACTACAATGAGCAGTTCTTC. Translating gives CASSVVAGDYNEQFF.

This chain connects TRBV7-3 to TRBJ1-2; D is uncertain. The V gene lost 2 bases and the J gene lost 7 bases, with 11 bases spanning the gap. The germline V gene has CDR1 SGHTA and CDR2 FQGTGA. The CDR3 spans 13 residues. This chain's CDR3 is CASSLGPGGGYTF. CDR3 sequence (DNA): TGTGCCAGCAGCTTAGGTCCAGGAGGTGGCTACACCTTC. Full variable domain (outside the CDR3, taken from reference TRBV7-3 and TRBJ1-2): GAGVSQTPSNKVTEKGKYVELRCDPISGHTALYWYRQSLGQGPEFLIYFQGTGAADDSGLPNDRFFAVRPEGSVSTLKIQRTERGDSAVYLCASSLGPGGGYTFGSGTRLTVV.

The gene calls are TRBV4-1 and TRBJ2-1; D perhaps matches TRBD2 (6 bases). There are 17 residues in the CDR3. V was shortened by 1 base and J by 0 bases, with 13 bases between the two germline ends. CDR1 MGHRA and CDR2 YSYEKL come from the germline V gene. The CDR3 reads CASSQGLATSSYNEQFF. The CDR3 DNA is TGCGCCAGCAGCCAAGGGCTAGCGACGAGCTCCTACAATGAGCAGTTCTTC.

V usage is TRBV27 and J usage is TRBJ1-4; D gene uncertain. The CDR3 extends over 12 amino acids. CDR1 MNHEY and CDR2 SMNVEV come from the germline V gene (reference sequence). V lost 3 bases, J lost 7 bases, and 6 bases lay in between. CDR3: CASSFTGEKLFF. CDR3 DNA sequence: TGTGCCAGCAGTTTCACGGGTGAAAAACTGTTTTTT.

This chain connects TRBV7-9 to TRBJ2-1; D is possibly TRBD2 (6 bases). Germline V CDR1 and CDR2: SEHNR, FQNEAQ (reference sequence). V lost 3 bases and J 4 bases, leaving 25 bases between the germline ends. The CDR3 is 19 residues long. CDR3 DNA: TGTGCCAGCAGCTTTCCCTCCAGCTGGGCCGGGAGAGCGTACAATGAGCAGTTCTTC. It encodes CASSFPSSWAGRAYNEQFF. Together with reference TRBV7-9 and TRBJ2-1, the CDR3 gives the full variable domain: DTGVSQNPRHKITKRGQNVTFRCDPISEHNRLYWYRQTLGQGPEFLTYFQNEAQLEKSRLLSDRFSAERPKGSFSTLEIQRTEQGDSAMYLCASSFPSSWAGRAYNEQFFGPGTRLTVL.

This clone was found a few times. J is TRBJ2-1 and V is TRBV29-1, with TRBD2 matching over 14 bases. V dropped 6 bases and J dropped 9; count of bases not matched to a gene: 7. This CDR3 region has 14 residues. The germline CDR1 and CDR2 sequences are SQVTM and ANQGSEA. In DNA form, the CDR3 reads TGCAGCGTCAGACTAGCGGGAGGGCCGGGTGAGCAGTTCTTC. Protein: CSVRLAGGPGEQFF.

V and J are TRBV6-2 or TRBV6-3 and TRBJ2-7, with 7 positions matching TRBD2. V lost 5 bases to trimming and J lost 2 bases; unmatched junction nucleotides: 3. The germline gives CDR1 MNHEY, CDR2 SVGEGT. This CDR3 spans 13 amino acids. In DNA, the CDR3 is TGTGCCAGCAGTCCACTAGCGACCTACGAGCAGTACTTC. It is translated as CASSPLATYEQYF.

The chain couples TRBV11-1 to TRBJ2-7; TRBD1 matches 7 bases. The CDR3 is 16 amino acids. Germline CDR1 reads SGHAT; CDR2 reads FQDESV (reference sequence). V gave up 6 bases and J gave up 3 bases; unmatched junction bases: 14. The CDR3 nucleotides are TGTGCCAGCAGTCCAGATGACAGGGTCCTAAGCTACGAGCAGTACTTC. Its translation is CASSPDDRVLSYEQYF. Using reference TRBV11-1 and TRBJ2-7 for the parts outside the CDR3, the full variable domain is EAEVAQSPRYKITEKSQAVAFWCDPISGHATLYWYRQILGQGPELLVQFQDESVVDDSQLPKDRFSAERLKGVDSTLKIQPAELGDSAMYLCASSPDDRVLSYEQYFGPGTRLTVT.

This clone was observed a single time. This chain connects TRBV30 to TRBJ2-3, with 9 bases matching TRBD2. The junction had 9 bases not matched to a gene; V was cut back by 0 bases and J by 8 bases. Germline V lookup: CDR1 GTSNPN, CDR2 SVGIG (reference sequence). The CDR3 totals 15 residues. CDR3 sequence: CAWSVSLASGATQYF. The CDR3 DNA reads as TGTGCCTGGAGTGTAAGTTTGGCTAGCGGGGCTACGCAGTATTTT.

This clone showed up just once. V usage is TRBV6-5 and J usage is TRBJ2-5; the D gene is possibly TRBD2 (6 bases). V lost 1 base and J lost 10, with 7 bases in between. Germline assignment: CDR1 MNHEY and CDR2 SVGAGI. CDR3 length: 11 residues. This chain's CDR3 is CASSYWGDQYF. As DNA, the CDR3 is TGTGCCAGCAGTTACTGGGGGGACCAGTACTTC.

This chain uses TRBV9 with TRBJ2-5; 7 nucleotides match TRBD2. The CDR3 covers 16 residues. V lost 3 bases to trimming and J lost 2 bases; unmatched junction nucleotides: 10. Germline CDR1 and CDR2: SGDLS and YYNGEE. As DNA, the CDR3 is TGTGCCAGCAGCGCTTCAAACTACGGGGGGCAAGAGACCCAGTACTTC. Amino acid sequence: CASSASNYGGQETQYF.

The chain has TRBV14 and TRBJ2-7; D is undetermined. Germline CDR1 is SGHDN and CDR2 is FVKESK. Trimming took off 3 bases at V and 3 bases at J, with 21 bases between the two ends. This CDR3 spans 17 amino acids. This CDR3 reads CASSHLDDELTNYEQYF. The CDR3 DNA sequence: TGTGCCAGCAGCCATCTTGACGATGAGCTAACTAACTACGAGCAGTACTTC.

The V and J genes are TRBV27 and TRBJ1-2, with TRBD1 matching over 9 bases. CDR3 length: 14 amino acids. V lost 5 bases to trimming and J lost 4 bases; unmatched junction nucleotides: 5. Germline CDR1 MNHEY, CDR2 SMNVEV (reference sequence). The CDR3 loop is CASSPRDRVYGYTF. CDR3 in DNA: TGTGCCAGCAGTCCCCGGGACAGGGTCTATGGCTACACCTTC.

V and J are TRBV20-1 and TRBJ2-7, with unresolved D. V gave up 1 base and J gave up 5 bases, with 6 bases separating them. The CDR3 spans 11 residues. Germline CDR1 DFQATT, CDR2 SNEGSKA (reference sequence). In DNA, the CDR3 is TGCAGTGCTAGAGCCCCAAACGAGCAGTACTTC. Translating it yields CSARAPNEQYF.

This clone was found many times. The J gene is TRBJ2-7, the V gene TRBV6-5; 10 nucleotides agree with TRBD1. This CDR3 is 15 amino acids long. The V and J ends lost 7 bases and 1 base, in that order; junction bases with no gene match: 7. CDR1 is MNHEY, CDR2 SVGAGI, per germline. CDR3: CASIEGTGVSYEQYF. CDR3 bases: TGTGCCAGCATCGAAGGGACAGGGGTATCCTACGAGCAGTACTTC.

The chain couples TRBV4-1 to TRBJ1-5; D unresolved. Germline CDR1 and CDR2: MGHRA and YSYEKL. Deletions cut 5 bases from V and 5 bases from J, with 10 bases between. The length of the CDR3 is 13 residues. The CDR3 reads CASSAAVYQPQHF. The CDR3, as DNA: TGCGCCAGCAGCGCCGCGGTATATCAGCCCCAGCATTTT.